This T cell receptor beta chain was profiled in a study of cytomegalovirus exposure and HLA in healthy donors. Background on the study: An early data release held tens of millions of unique TCRs from HLA-typed donors.

The CDR3 has 12 residues. Looked up from germline, CDR1 is GTSNPN and CDR2 is SVGIG (reference sequence). With 4 bases clipped from V and 2 bases from J, the junction kept 2 bases outside the gene matches. The PCR ran on 60 Vbeta and 13 Jbeta primers. TCRdb's table, derived via immunoSEQ multiplex PCR, lists solely in-frame clones and lacks some. The sample comprises 140,000 to 150,000 clones, roughly 78% of which are singletons, and roughly 2.9% rests with the top ten. The sample taken for sequencing was PBMCs. The rearrangement links TRBV30 to TRBJ2-7; 7 bases map to TRBD1. The TCR originated in a female donor in good health and CMV-seronegative. The CDR3 nucleotides read TGTGCCTGGACCAGGGGGACCTACGAGCAGTACTTC. Its protein product is CAWTRGTYEQYF.